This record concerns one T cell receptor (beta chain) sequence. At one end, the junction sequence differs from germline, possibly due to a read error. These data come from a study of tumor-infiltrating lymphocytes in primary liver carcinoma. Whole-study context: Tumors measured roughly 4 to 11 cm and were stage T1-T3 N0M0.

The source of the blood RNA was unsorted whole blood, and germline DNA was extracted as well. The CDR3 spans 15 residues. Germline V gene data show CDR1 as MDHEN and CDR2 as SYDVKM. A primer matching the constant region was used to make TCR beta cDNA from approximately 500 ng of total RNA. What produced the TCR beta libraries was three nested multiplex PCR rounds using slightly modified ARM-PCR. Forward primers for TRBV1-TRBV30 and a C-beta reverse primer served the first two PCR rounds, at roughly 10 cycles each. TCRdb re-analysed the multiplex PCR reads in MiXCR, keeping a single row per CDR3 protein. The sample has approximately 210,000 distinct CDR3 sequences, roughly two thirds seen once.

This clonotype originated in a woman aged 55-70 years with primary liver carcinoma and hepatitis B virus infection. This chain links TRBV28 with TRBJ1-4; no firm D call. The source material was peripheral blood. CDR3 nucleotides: TGTGTCAGCAGCACCGCCGCTGCGGCAGGTGAAAAACTGTTTTTT. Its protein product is CVSSTAAAAGEKLFF.